This TCR beta chain was found in a study of blood T cell repertoires in COVID-19. Some clones are missing from TCRdb's copy, which holds only in-frame ones; the method was immunoSEQ multiplex PCR. Altogether some 100,000 clones are present, approximately 84% being singletons, with the ten largest covering roughly 17%. The count of this clone is one. CDR1 is SEHNR, CDR2 FQNEAQ, per germline (reference sequence). V was clipped by 8 bases and J by 2 bases, with 24 bases between them. The CDR3 runs to 18 residues. This TCR was recovered from a woman in her sixties or seventies with acute or convalescent COVID-19. The chain uses TRBV7-9 and TRBJ1-4; a possible D gene is TRBD1 (6 bases). Sequencing input: peripheral blood. CDR3 region: CASVQVGGSGLTNEKLFF. The DNA for the CDR3 is TGTGCCAGCGTACAAGTTGGGGGCTCTGGCTTGACTAATGAAAAACTGTTTTTT.